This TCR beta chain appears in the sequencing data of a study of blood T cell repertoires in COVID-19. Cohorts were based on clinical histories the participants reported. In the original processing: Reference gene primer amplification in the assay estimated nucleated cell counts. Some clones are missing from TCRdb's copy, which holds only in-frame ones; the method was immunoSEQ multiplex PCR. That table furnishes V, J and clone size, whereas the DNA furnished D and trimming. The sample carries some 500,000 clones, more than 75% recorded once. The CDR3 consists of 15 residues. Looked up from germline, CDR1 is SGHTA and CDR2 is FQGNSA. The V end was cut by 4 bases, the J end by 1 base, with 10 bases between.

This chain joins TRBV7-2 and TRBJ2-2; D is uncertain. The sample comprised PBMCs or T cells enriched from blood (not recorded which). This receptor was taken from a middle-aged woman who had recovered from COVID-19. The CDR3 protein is CASSSSLRNTGELFF. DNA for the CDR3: TGTGCCAGCAGCTCCTCTCTTAGGAACACCGGGGAGCTGTTTTTT.